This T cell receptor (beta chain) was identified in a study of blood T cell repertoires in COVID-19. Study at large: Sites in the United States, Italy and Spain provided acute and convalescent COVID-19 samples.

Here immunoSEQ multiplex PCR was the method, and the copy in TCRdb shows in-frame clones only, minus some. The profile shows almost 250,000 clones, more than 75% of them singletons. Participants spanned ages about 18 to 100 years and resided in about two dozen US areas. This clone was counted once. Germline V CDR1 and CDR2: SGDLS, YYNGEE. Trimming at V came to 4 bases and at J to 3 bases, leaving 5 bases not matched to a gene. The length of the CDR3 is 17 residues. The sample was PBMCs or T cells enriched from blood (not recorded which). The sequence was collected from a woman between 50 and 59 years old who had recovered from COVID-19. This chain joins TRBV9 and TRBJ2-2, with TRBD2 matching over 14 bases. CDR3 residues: CASSRGLAGVDTGELFF. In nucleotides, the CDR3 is TGTGCCAGCAGCCGGGGACTAGCGGGAGTGGACACCGGGGAGCTGTTTTTT.